The 11 T cell receptor beta chains listed next were all sequenced from one sample in a study of shared clonotypes between healthy human individuals. Produced via immunoSEQ multiplex PCR; TCRdb's table is partial and in-frame only. The sample contains about 1,900,000 clones, roughly 94% of which appear only once. The naive CD8 fraction comprised CD45RO-negative cells positively selected for CCR7 and excluded terminally differentiated effector memory CD45RA+ cells. The sample comprised naive CD8+ T cells sorted from blood. All receptors derive from a man aged 18 to 35 in good health.

CDR3 sequence (DNA): TGTGCCAGCAGTTTATTAGGGGCGCAGGCTAATGAAAAACTGTTTTTT. It encodes CASSLLGAQANEKLFF. V is TRBV27 and J is TRBJ1-4; possible D gene TRBD1, 5 bases. This CDR3 spans 16 amino acids. Per germline, CDR1 MNHEY and CDR2 SMNVEV (reference sequence). V shed 1 base and J shed 3 bases, with 12 bases lying between them.

The chain is built from TRBV6-5 and TRBJ2-7; 7 bases agree with TRBD1. CDR3 size: 15 residues. Germline loops: CDR1 MNHEY, CDR2 SVGAGI. V lost 0 bases, J lost 3 bases, and 5 bases stayed unmatched. CDR3 coding DNA: TGTGCCAGCAGTTACTCGAAGGGGGCGGTCTACGAGCAGTACTTC. It codes for CASSYSKGAVYEQYF.

The chain uses TRBV5-6 and TRBJ1-6, with 8 positions matching TRBD1. The CDR3 spans 15 residues. From germline, CDR1 is SGHDT and CDR2 YYEEEE. The V and J ends lost 5 bases and 9 bases, in that order; junction bases with no gene match: 10. The CDR3 reads CASSFQTGAGSPLHF. Here the CDR3 DNA reads TGTGCCAGCAGTTTTCAGACAGGGGCGGGTTCACCCCTCCACTTT.

The V and J genes are TRBV9 and TRBJ2-2; D is uncertain. Trimming left V 0 bases short and J 6 bases short, with 12 bases between. In germline, CDR1 is SGDLS, CDR2 YYNGEE. The CDR3 is 15 amino acids. The CDR3 DNA reads TGTGCCAGCAGCGTAGGGACCCTAACGTCCGGGGAGCTGTTTTTT. Translating it yields CASSVGTLTSGELFF.

There are a few counts of this clone. The chain employs TRBV6-1 and TRBJ1-1; no clear D gene. CDR3 length: 13 amino acids. In germline, CDR1 is MNHNS, CDR2 SASEGT. Trimming shortened V by 8 bases and J by 0 bases, and 10 bases separated the two germline ends. The CDR3 is CASPRQLNTEAFF. In DNA form, the CDR3 reads TGTGCCAGCCCCAGACAACTGAACACTGAAGCTTTCTTT.

The rearrangement uses TRBV28 and TRBJ1-2; D is uncertain. The germline CDR1 and CDR2 sequences are MDHEN and SYDVKM. The CDR3 covers 14 residues. Trimming shortened V by 1 base and J by 1 base, and 7 bases separated the two germline ends. This CDR3 reads CASSLSNVNYGYTF. In nucleotides, the CDR3 is TGTGCCAGCAGTTTATCAAACGTTAACTATGGCTACACCTTC.

The J gene is TRBJ1-2, the V gene TRBV19; D perhaps matches TRBD1 (5 bases). Germline CDR1 and CDR2: LNHDA and SQIVND (reference sequence). The CDR3 is 15 amino acids. V lost 7 bases, J lost 6 bases, and 21 bases lay in between. CDR3: CASIGGVAGGDGYTF. The CDR3 region has the DNA TGTGCCAGTATCGGAGGGGTGGCGGGAGGAGATGGCTACACCTTC.

The CDR3 is CASSVTGDYGEQYF. Written as DNA, the CDR3 is TGTGCCAGCAGTGTTACAGGGGATTACGGCGAGCAGTACTTC. This rearrangement joins TRBV2 to TRBJ2-7; 7 positions match TRBD1. CDR1 SNHLY and CDR2 FYNNEI come from the germline V gene. The trim removed 4 bases at V and 6 bases at J, leaving 9 bases unmatched. This CDR3 has 14 amino acids.

This clone was seen just once. The same CDR3 is also encoded by other DNA sequences in this sample. The chain employs TRBV11-2 and TRBJ2-7, with 9 bases that match TRBD2. The V segment lost 5 bases and the J segment 1 base; nucleotides outside the gene matches: 0. Looked up from germline, CDR1 is SGHAT and CDR2 is FQNNGV. The CDR3 extends over 13 amino acids. The CDR3 loop is CASSLAGSYEQYF. CDR3 nucleotide sequence: TGTGCCAGCAGCCTAGCGGGATCCTACGAGCAGTACTTC.

This chain connects TRBV2 to TRBJ2-1; D not certain. Trimming cost V 2 bases and J 4 bases, with 6 bases left between them. The CDR3 spans 13 residues. Germline loops: CDR1 SNHLY, CDR2 FYNNEI. The CDR3 DNA is TGTGCCAGCAGTGAATTCTTATACAATGAGCAGTTCTTC. Residues: CASSEFLYNEQFF.

This chain joins TRBV10-3 and TRBJ2-7; the match to TRBD2 covers 12 bases. The germline V gene encodes CDR1 ENHRY and CDR2 SYGVKD. The CDR3 has 16 amino acids. The trim removed 0 bases at V and 5 bases at J, leaving 5 bases unmatched. CDR3 sequence: CAISESPGLAGDEQYF. CDR3 DNA: TGTGCCATCAGTGAGTCGCCGGGACTAGCGGGCGACGAGCAGTACTTC.